One sample yielded the 25 T cell receptor beta chains listed below, sequenced in a study of shared clonotypes between healthy human individuals. The data were produced by immunoSEQ multiplex PCR, yet TCRdb's version contains in-frame clones alone and is incomplete. The sample carries about 590,000 clones, just under 97% recorded once. Naivety among CD8 cells was defined by CD45RO negativity and positive CCR7 selection, thereby excluding terminally differentiated effector memory CD45RA+ cells. Sequencing was done on a sample of naive CD8+ T cells sorted from blood. Receptors were obtained from a woman between 25 and 40 years old in good health.

The V and J genes are TRBV7-8 and TRBJ2-1, with a tentative D call TRBD2 (6 bases). CDR3 length: 14 amino acids. The germline gives CDR1 SGHVS, CDR2 FQNEAQ. The V end was cut by 1 base, the J end by 9 bases, with 13 bases between. This chain's CDR3 is CASSLGASATEQFF. Here the CDR3 DNA reads TGTGCCAGCAGCTTAGGGGCTAGCGCCACTGAGCAGTTCTTC.

The chain combines TRBV28 with TRBJ2-1; D ambiguous. CDR1 is MDHEN and CDR2 is SYDVKM in the germline V gene. CDR3 length equals 12 residues. Trimming cost V 4 bases and J 6 bases, with 7 bases left between them. The CDR3 reads CASSSLPNEQFF. CDR3 coding DNA: TGTGCCAGCAGTTCCTTGCCCAATGAGCAGTTCTTC. Filled out from reference TRBV28 and TRBJ2-1, the complete variable domain reads DVKVTQSSRYLVKRTGEKVFLECVQDMDHENMFWYRQDPGLGLRLIYFSYDVKMKEKGDIPEGYSVSREKKERFSLILESASTNQTSMYLCASSSLPNEQFFGPGTRLTVL.

J is TRBJ2-5 and V is TRBV25-1; D is unclear. Germline V CDR1 and CDR2: MGHDK, SYGVNS. V gave up 8 bases and J gave up 2 bases, with 12 bases separating them. The CDR3 loop spans 13 amino acids. The DNA for the CDR3 is TGTGCCAGCCAAACCAGAATTCAAGAGACCCAGTACTTC. Translating it yields CASQTRIQETQYF.

The rearrangement uses TRBV13 and TRBJ1-2; 8 positions agree with TRBD1. V shed 5 bases and J 2 bases; nucleotides not matched to a gene: 7. Germline values: CDR1 PRHDT, CDR2 FYEKMQ (reference sequence). CDR3 length: 15 residues. CDR3 bases: TGTGCCAGCAGCCTAAACAGGGGGGCAAACTATGGCTACACCTTC. Translation: CASSLNRGANYGYTF.

The V call is TRBV6-1, the J call TRBJ2-7; D might be TRBD1 or TRBD2, each matching 5 bases. Trimming took 0 bases from V and 2 from J, leaving 11 bases between them. The CDR3 length is 15 residues. Germline CDR1 MNHNS, CDR2 SASEGT. The CDR3 is CASSEAGKGPYEQYF. Written as DNA, the CDR3 is TGTGCCAGCAGTGAAGCAGGGAAGGGACCCTACGAGCAGTACTTC.

The chain carries TRBV11-2 and TRBJ1-5; the match to TRBD1 covers 7 bases. The V and J ends lost 2 bases and 2 bases, in that order; junction bases with no gene match: 9. The CDR3 spans 17 residues. Germline V gene sequence: CDR1 SGHAT, CDR2 FQNNGV. CDR3 sequence (DNA): TGTGCCAGCAGCTTAAATTCGACAGGGCACCGCAATCAGCCCCAGCATTTT. This translates into CASSLNSTGHRNQPQHF.

With regard to this clone: The same CDR3 can be traced to other DNA sequences in this sample. The chain employs TRBV10-1 and TRBJ2-5; D uncertain. Trimming left V 2 bases short and J 1 base short, with 5 bases between. The germline CDR1 and CDR2 sequences are WNHNN and SYGVQD (reference sequence). The CDR3 has 13 residues. CDR3 loop: CASSEAGQETQYF. The CDR3 coding sequence is TGCGCCAGCAGTGAGGCAGGCCAAGAGACCCAGTACTTC.

This sequence joins TRBV27 and TRBJ2-5, with 8 nucleotides matching TRBD1. The J call may be mistaken, given a closer DNA end match to TRBJ2-7. From germline, CDR1 is MNHEY and CDR2 SMNVEV (reference sequence). This CDR3 region has 14 residues. CDR3 sequence (DNA): TGTGCCAGCAGTCCGAGGACAGGGATCTACGAGCAGTACTTC. As protein: CASSPRTGIYEQYF.

This clone was counted once. The rearrangement joins TRBV13 to TRBJ2-7; 9 nucleotides line up with TRBD1. J lost 3 bases, V lost 5 bases, and 8 bases had no gene match. The CDR3 is made up of 15 amino acids. Germline V lookup: CDR1 PRHDT, CDR2 FYEKMQ (reference sequence). Here the CDR3 DNA reads TGTGCCAGCAGCCAAGCCGGGACAGGGAACTACGAGCAGTACTTC. This codes for CASSQAGTGNYEQYF.

The chain combines TRBV29-1 with TRBJ2-1; D is unclear. The germline V gene has CDR1 SQVTM and CDR2 ANQGSEA. V lost 6 bases, J lost 0 bases, and 21 bases lay in between. There are 17 residues in the CDR3. CDR3 protein: CSVNPGLEFSSYNEQFF. CDR3 in DNA: TGCAGCGTAAATCCGGGCCTAGAGTTCAGCTCCTACAATGAGCAGTTCTTC.

The chain has TRBV27 and TRBJ1-3; D is ambiguous. V was trimmed by 6 bases and J by 4 bases, leaving 10 bases between them. There are 13 residues in the CDR3. Germline assignment: CDR1 MNHEY and CDR2 SMNVEV (reference sequence). The CDR3 coding sequence is TGTGCCAGCAGCTCGTGGGAGGGAAACACCATATATTTT. Amino acids: CASSSWEGNTIYF.

The J gene is TRBJ2-1, the V gene TRBV7-8; D unresolved. V shed 6 bases and J shed 6 bases, with 30 bases lying between them. CDR3 length equals 19 residues. Germline CDR1 and CDR2: SGHVS and FQNEAQ. The CDR3 bases are TGTGCCAGCAGACGTAGCTTACGTGGAAGACTCTTCGCCGGCAATGAGCAGTTCTTC. The encoded protein is CASRRSLRGRLFAGNEQFF.

V and J are TRBV6-5 and TRBJ1-3, with D possibly TRBD1 on 6 matching bases. CDR1 is MNHEY and CDR2 is SVGAGI in the germline V gene. V was clipped by 3 bases and J by 8 bases, with 11 bases between them. This CDR3 spans 13 amino acids. CDR3 protein: CASSYGQGYTIYF. In DNA form, the CDR3 reads TGTGCCAGCAGTTATGGGCAGGGGTACACCATATATTTT.

The V gene is TRBV19, the J gene TRBJ2-1; 8 bases are shared with TRBD2. This CDR3 region has 14 residues. Germline values: CDR1 LNHDA, CDR2 SQIVND (reference sequence). With 8 bases clipped from V and 8 bases from J, the junction kept 11 bases outside the gene matches. The CDR3 reads CASRGSGSHHEQFF. The CDR3 DNA is TGTGCCAGTCGGGGGAGCGGGAGCCACCATGAGCAGTTCTTC.

This clone was seen a handful of times. The chain employs TRBV30 and TRBJ1-5, with 11 bases matching TRBD1. Germline loops: CDR1 GTSNPN, CDR2 SVGIG (reference sequence). This CDR3 contains 14 residues. Trimming took 3 bases from V and 4 from J; bases not matched to a gene: 2. DNA for the CDR3: TGTGCCTGGAGGGACAGGGGGCTGAATCAGCCCCAGCATTTT. This codes for CAWRDRGLNQPQHF.

V and J are TRBV11-2 and TRBJ1-6, with TRBD1 matching 7 bases. The CDR3 is 14 residues long. The trim removed 5 bases at V and 5 bases at J, leaving 3 bases unmatched. Germline CDR1 and CDR2: SGHAT and FQNNGV. CDR3 in DNA: TGTGCCAGCAGCCCGGGACAGAATAATTCACCCCTCCACTTT. It yields the protein CASSPGQNNSPLHF.

The V gene is TRBV2, the J gene TRBJ1-5; 7 bases map to TRBD1. The trim removed 5 bases at V and 0 bases at J, leaving 4 bases unmatched. The germline gives CDR1 SNHLY, CDR2 FYNNEI. The CDR3 length is 15 residues. The CDR3, as DNA: TGTGCCAGCAGTCAGGGACAGTCTAGCAATCAGCCCCAGCATTTT. It yields the protein CASSQGQSSNQPQHF.

The V and J genes are TRBV4-1 and TRBJ2-1; 8 bases map to TRBD2. CDR1 and CDR2 (germline): MGHRA, YSYEKL. The CDR3 is made up of 15 amino acids. V shed 5 bases and J 7 bases; nucleotides not matched to a gene: 10. The CDR3 sequence is CASSYPGLVKNEQFF. The CDR3 bases are TGCGCCAGCAGCTATCCGGGACTAGTTAAAAATGAGCAGTTCTTC.

This sequence joins TRBV10-3 and TRBJ1-2; 8 nucleotides agree with TRBD1. V shed 0 bases and J 0 bases; nucleotides not matched to a gene: 3. CDR1 and CDR2 (germline): ENHRY, SYGVKD. The CDR3 is made up of 16 amino acids. Here the CDR3 reads CAISESRDRPNYGYTF. CDR3 sequence (DNA): TGTGCCATCAGTGAGTCCCGGGACAGGCCTAACTATGGCTACACCTTC.

V gene TRBV5-1 combines with J gene TRBJ2-7; 10 nucleotides line up with TRBD1. This CDR3 comprises 12 residues. V shed 4 bases and J 6 bases; nucleotides not matched to a gene: 1. Germline V CDR1 and CDR2: SGHRS, YFSETQ. The CDR3 DNA reads TGCGCCAGCAGCGGGACAGGGGCCGAGCAGTACTTC. It encodes CASSGTGAEQYF.

The rearrangement uses TRBV27 and TRBJ1-2; 8 positions match TRBD1. V was pared by 5 bases and J by 8 bases, with 10 bases of the junction left unmatched. Germline CDR1 and CDR2: MNHEY and SMNVEV (reference sequence). The CDR3 consists of 14 residues. The CDR3 reads CASSLRTGWQGYTF. CDR3 coding DNA: TGTGCCAGCAGTCTCCGGACAGGGTGGCAAGGCTACACCTTC.

V gene TRBV9 combines with J gene TRBJ2-2; D is perhaps TRBD2 (5 bases). V gave up 4 bases and J gave up 0 bases, with 7 bases separating them. CDR3 length: 14 amino acids. Germline V gene sequence: CDR1 SGDLS, CDR2 YYNGEE. The DNA of the CDR3 is TGTGCCAGCAGCTTCGGGGCGAACACCGGGGAGCTGTTTTTT. Amino acid sequence: CASSFGANTGELFF.

The V call is TRBV2, the J call TRBJ2-3; TRBD2 matches at 13 bases. Germline CDR1 SNHLY, CDR2 FYNNEI. V shed 6 bases and J 5 bases; nucleotides not matched to a gene: 5. The CDR3 sequence is 15 residues long. CDR3 in DNA: TGTGCCAGCAGCGGACTAGCGGGAGAAATAGATACGCAGTATTTT. Translated: CASSGLAGEIDTQYF.

This clone was counted only a few times. This rearrangement joins TRBV2 to TRBJ2-2; no firm D call. Germline V gene lookup returns CDR1 SNHLY and CDR2 FYNNEI. CDR3 size: 13 residues. V lost 2 bases to trimming and J lost 6 bases, with 7 bases between them. CDR3 coding DNA: TGTGCCAGCAGTGAACTCTCCTCCGGGGAGCTGTTTTTT. It codes for CASSELSSGELFF.

The chain uses TRBV29-1 and TRBJ2-1; 8 bases match TRBD1. Germline V gene sequence: CDR1 SQVTM, CDR2 ANQGSEA. The CDR3 sequence is 12 residues long. The V segment lost 4 bases and the J segment 6 bases; nucleotides outside the gene matches: 2. The DNA of the CDR3 is TGCAGCGTTGTCCAGGGGGCCAATGAGCAGTTCTTC. Encoded protein: CSVVQGANEQFF.